The 13 T cell receptor beta chains reported below all come from one sample, sequenced in a study of T cells in women clearing cervical HPV infection. The repertoire was sequenced with immunoSEQ multiplex PCR; TCRdb's copy has only in-frame clones and lacks some. The repertoire table contains around 30,000 clones. The specimen was blood buffy coat. The receptors stem from a woman aged 18-70 years with a cervical HPV16 infection that either progressed to CIN3+ or cleared (not recorded which).

Notes on this clone: The CDR3 end is not reached by the read, which stops 3 residues before it; the germline J gene fills it in. J is TRBJ2-3 and V is TRBV30, with a tentative D call TRBD1 (5 bases). The V gene lost 2 bases and the J gene lost 1 base, with 10 bases spanning the gap. Looked up from germline, CDR1 is GTSNPN and CDR2 is SVGIG (reference sequence). This CDR3 is built from 14 residues. This CDR3 reads CAWSTGHRTDTQYF. The part of the CDR3 DNA that was read is TGTGCCTGGAGTACCGGACACCGCACAGATACG.

The DNA read from the CDR3 is TGCAGTGCTAGAGATCTTACATCCATCTATGGC. Protein sequence: CSARDLTSIYG. The complete CDR3 protein is CSARDLTSIYGYTF. The rearrangement joins TRBV20-1 to TRBJ1-2; no clear D. The sequenced fragment ends 3 residues before the CDR3 boundary, so the rest is inferred from the germline J gene. Trimming removed 0 bases at V and 4 bases at J, with 12 bases between. Per germline, CDR1 DFQATT and CDR2 SNEGSKA (reference sequence). CDR3 length: 14 residues.

Details on this clone: The CDR3 extends 3 residues past the end of the read, so its final part is completed from the germline J gene. The genes are TRBV5-6 and TRBJ2-1, with 11 nucleotides matching TRBD1. V shed 4 bases, J shed 8 bases, and the junction held 8 bases outside the gene matches. CDR1 is SGHDT, CDR2 YYEEEE, per germline. CDR3 length: 15 residues. The chain's CDR3 is CASSLGQGAKDEQFF. The DNA read from the CDR3 is TGTGCCAGCAGCCTAGGACAGGGGGCTAAGGATGAG.

Points on this clone: Read data end 3 residues before the CDR3 end; the end is taken from the germline J gene. The chain carries TRBV7-2 and TRBJ2-1, with 9 bases identical to TRBD2. Germline assignment: CDR1 SGHTA and CDR2 FQGNSA. After removal of 5 bases from V and 9 bases from J, the junction contained 11 bases not matched to a gene. This CDR3 has 15 amino acids. The CDR3 is CASSKTSGVGGEQFF. CDR3 bases read: TGTGCCAGCAGCAAGACTAGCGGAGTTGGGGGTGAG.

As concerns this clone: The CDR3 end falls 3 residues outside the read, so it is completed with the germline J gene. The rearrangement uses TRBV6-1 and TRBJ1-2, with 9 bases that match TRBD1. After removal of 1 base from V and 7 bases from J, the junction contained 10 bases not matched to a gene. Germline V lookup: CDR1 MNHNS, CDR2 SASEGT. CDR3 length equals 16 residues. The sequenced CDR3 bases are TGTGCCAGCAGTGAAGTGGGGACAGGGTCGTTCGCTGGC. This encodes CASSEVGTGSFAG. The CDR3 in its entirety is CASSEVGTGSFAGYTF.

Worth noting for this clone: The read terminates 3 residues ahead of where the CDR3 ends, so the germline J gene completes it. This chain joins TRBV20-1 and TRBJ2-7; D not certain. V gave up 3 bases and J gave up 2 bases, with 20 bases separating them. CDR3 length: 16 residues. Per germline, CDR1 DFQATT and CDR2 SNEGSKA (reference sequence). CDR3 sequence: CSASAQIASLAYEQYF. The sequenced CDR3 bases are TGCAGTGCTAGCGCCCAAATCGCCAGCCTAGCCTACGAG.

A remark on this clone: The CDR3 end is not reached by the read, which stops 3 residues before it; the germline J gene fills it in. This chain connects TRBV30 to TRBJ1-6, with TRBD1 identical over 11 bases. Germline values: CDR1 GTSNPN, CDR2 SVGIG (reference sequence). This CDR3 is 14 amino acids long. The V gene end was trimmed by 3 bases and the J gene end by 9 bases; junction bases not matched to a gene: 4. CDR3 bases read: TGTGCCTGGAGCGGACAGGGGGCCGGTTCACCC. This codes for CAWSGQGAGSP. The full-length CDR3 reads as CAWSGQGAGSPLHF. Drawing the rest from reference TRBV30 and TRBJ1-6, the complete variable domain is SQTIHQWPATLVQPVGSPLSLECTVEGTSNPNLYWYRQAAGRGLQLLFYSVGIGQISSEVPQNLSASRPQDRQFILSSKKLLLSDSGFYLCAWSGQGAGSPLHFGNGTRLTVT.

A remark on this clone: With the read ending 3 residues before the CDR3 end, the germline J gene is used to fill in that end. The chain couples TRBV29-1 to TRBJ1-3; D gene ambiguous. Germline V gene lookup returns CDR1 SQVTM and CDR2 ANQGSEA. CDR3 size: 13 residues. The V end was cut by 5 bases, the J end by 0 bases, with 8 bases between. The chain's CDR3 is CSVLQNSGNTIYF. CDR3 DNA, as far as it was read: TGCAGCGTTTTACAGAACTCTGGAAACACC.

In the case of this clone: The CDR3 goes on 3 residues after the read ends, and that part is filled in from the germline J gene. The V gene is TRBV10-1, the J gene TRBJ2-1; a weak D match, TRBD2 (6 bases). V was cut by 4 bases and J by 6 bases, with 16 bases left in between. This CDR3 has 15 amino acids. Per the germline V gene, CDR1 is WNHNN and CDR2 is SYGVQD (reference sequence). The CDR3 loop reads CASSVMGAGVNEQFF. The CDR3 bases that were read are TGCGCCAGCAGTGTAATGGGAGCGGGCGTCAATGAG.

For this clone: The DNA ends 3 residues before the CDR3 does, and the rest of the CDR3 is filled in from the germline J gene. The chain couples TRBV7-2 to TRBJ1-2, with D uncertain. V shed 5 bases and J shed 6 bases, with 13 bases lying between them. CDR1 and CDR2 from the germline V gene are SGHTA and FQGNSA. The CDR3 loop spans 13 amino acids. Incomplete CDR3 DNA: TGTGCCAGCAGCCACCGGGGAGTCCATGGC. This codes for CASSHRGVHG. The full CDR3 is CASSHRGVHGYTF.

Comments on this clone: Read data end 3 residues before the CDR3 end; the end is taken from the germline J gene. V is TRBV5-1 and J is TRBJ2-7; tentative D call: TRBD1 (6 bases). Per germline, CDR1 SGHRS and CDR2 YFSETQ. V lost 5 bases and J lost 2, with 17 bases in between. This CDR3 contains 15 residues. The CDR3 sequence: CASREPLRGTYEQYF. Partial CDR3 DNA: TGCGCCAGCAGGGAACCGCTGAGGGGGACCTACGAG. The full variable domain, in which reference TRBV5-1 and TRBJ2-7 provide the parts outside the CDR3, is KAGVTQTPRYLIKTRGQQVTLSCSPISGHRSVSWYQQTPGQGLQFLFEYFSETQRNKGNFPGRFSGRQFSNSRSEMNVSTLELGDSALYLCASREPLRGTYEQYFGPGTRLTVT.

Comments on this clone: The read stops 3 residues short of the end of the CDR3; the missing end is completed from the germline J gene. The chain joins TRBV20-1 to TRBJ2-7; TRBD1 aligns across 7 bases. Germline-derived CDR1 and CDR2 are DFQATT and SNEGSKA (reference sequence). Trimming at V came to 6 bases and at J to 4 bases, leaving 0 bases not matched to a gene. The CDR3 totals 10 residues. The CDR3 sequence: CSAGQYEQYF. CDR3 bases read: TGCAGTGCGGGACAGTACGAG.

Comment on this clone: With the read ending 3 residues before the CDR3 end, the germline J gene is used to fill in that end. The chain uses TRBV2 and TRBJ2-2; D gene uncertain. Germline V gene sequence: CDR1 SNHLY, CDR2 FYNNEI. Trimming removed 5 bases from V and 5 bases from J, with 9 bases in between. This CDR3 has 13 amino acids. The CDR3 bases that were read are TGTGCCAGCAGTAAGGGTCAGACCGGGGAG. This codes for CASSKGQTGE. The CDR3 in its entirety is CASSKGQTGELFF.